This T cell receptor beta chain originates from a study of monozygotic twins with cystic fibrosis. Here immunoSEQ multiplex PCR was the method, and the copy in TCRdb shows in-frame clones only, minus some. The sample lists roughly 29,000 clones; about 82% were seen once. This CDR3 has 18 amino acids. The V gene end was trimmed by 1 base and the J gene end by 2 bases; junction bases not matched to a gene: 10. The germline gives CDR1 SGHRS, CDR2 YFSETQ. Findings and limits, study-wide: Nucleotide-identical clonotype sharing was significantly higher within monozygotic CF twin pairs than between unrelated CF individuals. Median Simpson clonality of 0.0095 suggested naive T cells predominated. No link emerged between shared CDR3 counts and age, concordance or severity.

In regard to this clone: Its antigen is unknown.

The specimen sequenced was blood. The genes are TRBV5-1 and TRBJ2-1; 9 nucleotides agree with TRBD2. This TCR came from a girl aged 2 to 9 with cystic fibrosis. The CDR3 bases are TGCGCCAGCAGCTTGTCCCCTAGCGGGAAAGTCACCTACAATGAGCAGTTCTTC. Translation: CASSLSPSGKVTYNEQFF.